Listed here are 13 T cell receptor beta chains from one sample, sequenced in a study of blood T cell repertoires in COVID-19. Profiled with immunoSEQ multiplex PCR; TCRdb holds only in-frame clones, not every one. This sample has some 250,000 clones, with under 95% found just once. Sequenced input: PBMCs or T cells enriched from blood (not recorded which). These receptors were taken from a woman in her 40s with acute COVID-19.

The chain is built from TRBV7-8 and TRBJ2-1; 7 positions match TRBD1. The J segment lost 5 bases and the V segment lost 5 bases, leaving 6 bases of the junction unmatched. Germline values: CDR1 SGHVS, CDR2 FQNEAQ. CDR3 size: 14 residues. CDR3 region: CASSVETGNNEQFF. The CDR3 DNA reads TGTGCCAGCAGCGTAGAGACAGGGAACAATGAGCAGTTCTTC.

The V gene is TRBV19, the J gene TRBJ2-7, with D perhaps TRBD1 (5 bases). Germline CDR1 and CDR2: LNHDA and SQIVND (reference sequence). CDR3 length: 13 amino acids. V was trimmed by 8 bases and J by 4 bases, leaving 15 bases between them. The CDR3 DNA reads as TGTGCCAGTTCGTCGCAGGGTCGGTACGAGCAGTACTTC. Residues: CASSSQGRYEQYF.

The chain employs TRBV6-2 or TRBV6-3 and TRBJ2-6, with D possibly being TRBD1 (5 bases). The V end lost 0 bases, the J end lost 4 bases, and 22 bases lay between the germline ends. The CDR3 is 20 residues long. The germline V gene has CDR1 MNHEY and CDR2 SVGEGT. CDR3 in amino acids: CASSYSSAGLTAKGANVLTF. The DNA for the CDR3 is TGTGCCAGCAGTTACTCTTCTGCAGGGCTCACGGCGAAAGGGGCCAACGTCCTGACTTTC.

In this sample, this clone turned up once. The chain has TRBV7-8 and TRBJ2-1; 8 bases are a match to TRBD2. In germline, CDR1 is SGHVS, CDR2 FQNEAQ. This CDR3 has 15 residues. The junction had 8 bases not matched to a gene; V was cut back by 7 bases and J by 3 bases. The CDR3 nucleotides are TGTGCCAGCACCTATCGACTAGCGCTCTACAATGAGCAGTTCTTC. Its protein is CASTYRLALYNEQFF.

V usage is TRBV2 and J usage is TRBJ2-1, with a weak D call TRBD2 (6 bases). The V gene's germline CDR1 is SNHLY and CDR2 FYNNEI. There are 19 residues in the CDR3. V was shortened by 4 bases and J by 4 bases, with 26 bases between the two germline ends. The CDR3 coding sequence is TGTGCCAGCAGTGTGACACTTGCCCCTAAGGGAGCGGGTTACAATGAGCAGTTCTTC. Amino acids: CASSVTLAPKGAGYNEQFF.

The table lists this clone with a count of one. The V call is TRBV6-1, the J call TRBJ1-2; D not resolved. The CDR3 sequence is 15 residues long. Trimming stripped 2 bases from V and 8 bases from J, with 18 bases between. CDR1 is MNHNS and CDR2 is SASEGT in the germline V gene. CDR3 protein: CASSESIGIERGYTF. In nucleotides, the CDR3 is TGTGCCAGCAGTGAATCAATAGGGATTGAGCGGGGCTACACCTTC.

This clone was picked up one time. V and J are TRBV12-3 or TRBV12-4 and TRBJ2-2; TRBD2 is a possible D gene (5 bases). V dropped 8 bases and J dropped 6 bases, with 10 bases sitting between them. This CDR3 is 12 amino acids long. The CDR3 DNA sequence: TGTGCCAGCGGAGAGGGCGCCGGGGAGCTGTTTTTT. This gives the protein CASGEGAGELFF.

This clone was observed once. The rearrangement joins TRBV7-8 to TRBJ2-7; no clear D gene. CDR1 is SGHVS and CDR2 is FQNEAQ in the germline V gene. The CDR3 is 16 residues long. Trimming shortened V by 2 bases and J by 1 base, and 15 bases separated the two germline ends. CDR3 region: CASSLIGSVTSYEQYF. DNA for the CDR3: TGTGCCAGCAGCTTAATTGGCAGCGTGACTTCCTACGAGCAGTACTTC.

J is TRBJ1-1 and V is TRBV28; D gene unclear. Trimming left V 4 bases short and J 6 bases short, with 6 bases between. The CDR3 has 11 amino acids. The germline gives CDR1 MDHEN, CDR2 SYDVKM. The CDR3 spells CASSSFAEAFF. Here the CDR3 DNA reads TGTGCCAGCAGTTCGTTCGCTGAAGCTTTCTTT.

The V call is TRBV2, the J call TRBJ1-1; D remains ambiguous. Trimming stripped 0 bases from V and 1 base from J, with 6 bases between. Germline CDR1 reads SNHLY; CDR2 reads FYNNEI. The CDR3 has 14 residues. The CDR3 is CASSEAIQNTEAFF. CDR3 in DNA: TGTGCCAGCAGTGAAGCAATCCAGAACACTGAAGCTTTCTTT.

This clone has more than one count but fewer than ten. CDR3 DNA sequence: TGTGCCAGCAGGTTGTATGGGGGACAGAAAGATGGCTACACCTTC. Translated, it gives CASRLYGGQKDGYTF. The V gene is TRBV6-5, the J gene TRBJ1-2, with 7 bases identical to TRBD1. CDR1 and CDR2 from the germline V gene are MNHEY and SVGAGI. V lost 6 bases, J lost 6 bases, and 13 bases stayed unmatched. This CDR3 is built from 15 residues.

V gene TRBV7-6 combines with J gene TRBJ2-5; weak D call: TRBD2 (5 bases). The CDR3 is 13 residues long. The V gene lost 2 bases and the J gene lost 6 bases, with 10 bases spanning the gap. The germline CDR1 and CDR2 sequences are SGHVS and FNYEAQ. CDR3 region: CASSLSEVQTQYF. The CDR3 nucleotides read TGTGCCAGCAGCTTATCGGAGGTTCAGACCCAGTACTTC.

The chain joins TRBV21-1 to TRBJ1-4; no DNA check was done on the table's D call, TRBD1. TRBV21-1 is assigned pseudogene status. This CDR3 has 17 residues. Here the CDR3 DNA reads TGTGCCAGCAGCAAAGCGAGACGGACAGGGACTAATGAAAAACTGTTTTTT. This sequence encodes CASSKARRTGTNEKLFF.